These T cell receptor beta chains were read from a single sample in a study of blood T cell repertoires in COVID-19. Libraries were prepared by immunoSEQ multiplex PCR; TCRdb keeps only in-frame clonotypes and omits some of them. The profile shows some 460,000 clones, roughly 90% of them singletons. Sequencing was carried out using PBMCs or T cells enriched from blood (not recorded which). All receptors derive from a woman younger than 35 who had recovered from COVID-19. The CDR3 runs from the conserved cysteine through the conserved F or W.

j_call v_call cdr3_aa
TRBJ1-2 TRBV19 CASSTEGRGNYGYTF
TRBJ2-2 TRBV4-1 CASSQEIAANTGELFF
TRBJ1-1 TRBV3-1/TRBV3-2 CASSQDGGGDTEAFF
TRBJ2-7 TRBV7-2 CASSLSRGQAEQYF
TRBJ1-1 TRBV6-5 CASSREGEAFF
TRBJ2-3 TRBV10-1 CASSGLSTTDTQYF
TRBJ1-3 TRBV7-9 CASSLGLSGNTIYF
TRBJ1-5 TRBV18 CASSPTGDNQPQHF
TRBJ2-7 TRBV12-2 CASRLSRVATLYEQYF
TRBJ2-3 TRBV28 CASSSRRWRSGGASGDTQYF
TRBJ1-2 TRBV13 CASSLGDSYSFNYGYTF
TRBJ2-5 TRBV3-1/TRBV3-2 CASSQLAGGQVTETQYF
TRBJ2-7 TRBV15 CATSRGSGVGDEQYF
TRBJ1-2 TRBV10-2 CASTAGQGANGYTF
TRBJ2-7 TRBV7-8 CASSPRELSSYEQYF
TRBJ1-1 TRBV3-1/TRBV3-2 CASSQDWSGGRTEAFF